This TCR beta chain was recorded in a study of T cell responses to AZD1222 COVID-19 vaccine. Broader study findings: At 160-218 and 743-854, vaccine-associated CD4 TCRs were dominant, and they spanned spike. Targets within unmutated variant regions were reportedly found for nearly half of spike-specific TCRs.

As concerns this clone: Its specificity is not known.

Assay: immunoSEQ multiplex PCR; the TCRdb copy retains only in-frame clones and omits some. The sample comprises 65,000 to 90,000 clones, approximately 90% of which are singletons, and roughly 1.2% rests with the top ten. Germline CDR1 KGHSH, CDR2 LQKENI. Trimming removed 1 base from V and 5 bases from J; junction bases left unmatched: 6. CDR3 length: 16 residues. Second-dose intervals near 4 or 12 weeks were combined. This TCR derives from an adult who received the AZD1222 COVID-19 vaccine. The material was peripheral blood, obtained 28 days after the second AZD1222 dose. This chain links TRBV18 with TRBJ2-1; 9 bases match TRBD1. The CDR3 loop is CASSPLRTGEHNEQFF. CDR3 bases: TGTGCCAGCTCACCACTTCGGACAGGGGAGCACAATGAGCAGTTCTTC.